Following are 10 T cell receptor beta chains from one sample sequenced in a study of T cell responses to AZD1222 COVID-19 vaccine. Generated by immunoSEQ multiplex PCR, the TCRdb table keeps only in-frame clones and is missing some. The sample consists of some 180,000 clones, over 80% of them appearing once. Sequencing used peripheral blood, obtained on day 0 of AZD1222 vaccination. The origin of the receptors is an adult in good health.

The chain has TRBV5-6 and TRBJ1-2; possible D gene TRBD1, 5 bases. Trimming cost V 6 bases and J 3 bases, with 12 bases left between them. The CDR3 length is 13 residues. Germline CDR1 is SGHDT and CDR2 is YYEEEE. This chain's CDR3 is CASTEVGHYGYTF. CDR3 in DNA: TGTGCCAGCACGGAGGTGGGACACTATGGCTACACCTTC. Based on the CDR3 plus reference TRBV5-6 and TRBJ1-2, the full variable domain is DAGVTQSPTHLIKTRGQQVTLRCSPKSGHDTVSWYQQALGQGPQFIFQYYEEEERQRGNFPDRFSGHQFPNYSSELNVNALLLGDSALYLCASTEVGHYGYTFGSGTRLTVV.

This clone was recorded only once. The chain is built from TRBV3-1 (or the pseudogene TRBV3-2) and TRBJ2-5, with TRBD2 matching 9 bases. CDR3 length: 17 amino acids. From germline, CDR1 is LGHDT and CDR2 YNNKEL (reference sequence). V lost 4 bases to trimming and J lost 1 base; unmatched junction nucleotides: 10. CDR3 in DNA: TGTGCCAGCAGCCTCAAGGGGGGGACTAGCCTCCAAGAGACCCAGTACTTC. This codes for CASSLKGGTSLQETQYF.

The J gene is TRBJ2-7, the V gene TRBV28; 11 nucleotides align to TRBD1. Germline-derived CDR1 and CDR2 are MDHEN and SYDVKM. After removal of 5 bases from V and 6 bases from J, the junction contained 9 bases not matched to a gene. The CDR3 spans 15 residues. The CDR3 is CASSARDRGVAEQYV. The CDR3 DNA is TGTGCCAGCAGTGCCCGGGACAGGGGGGTCGCCGAGCAGTACGTC.

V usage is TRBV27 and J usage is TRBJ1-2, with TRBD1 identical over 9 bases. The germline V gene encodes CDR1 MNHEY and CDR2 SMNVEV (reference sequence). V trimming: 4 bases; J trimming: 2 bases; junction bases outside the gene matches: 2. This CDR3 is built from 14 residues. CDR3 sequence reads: CASSWGQGNYGYTF. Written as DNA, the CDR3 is TGTGCCAGCAGTTGGGGACAGGGCAACTATGGCTACACCTTC.

The CDR3 DNA is TGTGCCAGCAGTTTGGTGTACGGCAATCAGCCCCAGCATTTT. The encoded protein is CASSLVYGNQPQHF. The rearrangement uses TRBV27 and TRBJ1-5; no clear D. CDR1 MNHEY and CDR2 SMNVEV come from the germline V gene (reference sequence). CDR3 size: 14 residues. Trimming left V 3 bases short and J 2 bases short, with 8 bases between.

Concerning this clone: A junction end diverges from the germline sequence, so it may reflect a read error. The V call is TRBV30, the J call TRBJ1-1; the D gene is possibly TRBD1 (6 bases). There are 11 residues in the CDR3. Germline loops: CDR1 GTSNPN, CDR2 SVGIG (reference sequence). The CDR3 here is CAWNYRAEAFF. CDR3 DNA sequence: TGTGCCTGGAACTACAGGGCTGAGGCTTTCTTT.

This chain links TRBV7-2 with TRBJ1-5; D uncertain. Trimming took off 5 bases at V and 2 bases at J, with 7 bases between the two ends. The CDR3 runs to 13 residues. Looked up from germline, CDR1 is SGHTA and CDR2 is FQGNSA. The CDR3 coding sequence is TGTGCCAGCAGCCCGTACGGCAATCAGCCCCAGCATTTT. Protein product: CASSPYGNQPQHF.

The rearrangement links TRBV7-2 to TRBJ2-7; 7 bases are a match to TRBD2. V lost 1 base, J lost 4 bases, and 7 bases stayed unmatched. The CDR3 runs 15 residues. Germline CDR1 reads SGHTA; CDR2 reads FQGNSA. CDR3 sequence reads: CASSLVAGEVYEQYF. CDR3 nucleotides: TGTGCCAGCAGCTTAGTTGCGGGAGAGGTTTACGAGCAGTACTTC.

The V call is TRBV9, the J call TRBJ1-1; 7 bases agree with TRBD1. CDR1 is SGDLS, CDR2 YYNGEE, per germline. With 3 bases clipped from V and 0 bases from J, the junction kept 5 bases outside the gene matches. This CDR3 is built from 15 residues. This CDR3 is CASSAQTGLNTEAFF. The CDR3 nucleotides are TGTGCCAGCAGCGCGCAGACAGGGTTGAACACTGAAGCTTTCTTT. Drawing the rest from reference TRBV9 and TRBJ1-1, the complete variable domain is DSGVTQTPKHLITATGQRVTLRCSPRSGDLSVYWYQQSLDQGLQFLIQYYNGEERAKGNILERFSAQQFPDLHSELNLSSLELGDSALYFCASSAQTGLNTEAFFGQGTRLTVV.

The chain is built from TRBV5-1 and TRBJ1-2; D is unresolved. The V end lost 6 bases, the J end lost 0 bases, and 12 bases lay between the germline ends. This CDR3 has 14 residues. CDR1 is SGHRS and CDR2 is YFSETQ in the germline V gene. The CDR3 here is CASTASQANYGYTF. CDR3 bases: TGCGCCAGCACCGCCAGCCAGGCTAACTATGGCTACACCTTC.